The rows below give T cell receptor beta chains drawn from one sample of a study of siplizumab effects on memory and regulatory T cells. The repertoire was sequenced with immunoSEQ multiplex PCR; TCRdb's copy has only in-frame clones and lacks some. The sample contains some 97,000 clones, around 94% of which appear only once. Sequenced: Tregs sorted from blood. These receptors were obtained from a human donor in good health. The CDR3 runs from the conserved cysteine through the conserved F or W. D genes are given only for firm matches. Clone size appears in some rows only: once, few, many, or a class for an expanded clone.

D gene	J gene	V gene	clone size	CDR3 DNA	CDR3 protein
-	TRBJ2-3	TRBV7-3	once	TGTGCCAGCAGTCCCCGGGATGTTAGCGGCACAGATACGCAGTATTTT	CASSPRDVSGTDTQYF
-	TRBJ2-7	TRBV6-1	-	TGTGCCAGCAGTGGTGGTTGGAAGGGGTTTTACGAGCAGTACTTC	CASSGGWKGFYEQYF
-	TRBJ1-1	TRBV19	-	TGTGCCAGTAGACTCTTACAGCTGAACACTGAAGCTTTCTTT	CASRLLQLNTEAFF
-	TRBJ1-2	TRBV5-8	-	TGTGCCAGCAGCCCTCGGCCGGGCGGGACAACTATTGGCTACACCTTC	CASSPRPGGTTIGYTF
TRBD2	TRBJ2-7	TRBV28	-	TGTGCCTCAGGATTAGCGGGAGGAGGGTACGAGCAGTACTTC	CASGLAGGGYEQYF
-	TRBJ2-1	TRBV27	-	TGTGCCAGCAGTTCGGAACGGGCCCACCGTCGGTTCTTC	CASSSERAHRRFF
TRBD1	TRBJ1-2	TRBV7-8	-	TGTGCCAGCAGCTTACTTTGGACAGGGATGGGCTACACCTTC	CASSLLWTGMGYTF
-	TRBJ2-7	TRBV2	-	TGTGCCAGTGCGTACCCTCCCCAACTAGGGTCGAAATACGAGCAGTACTTC	CASAYPPQLGSKYEQYF
TRBD2	TRBJ2-7	TRBV5-1	few	TGCGCCAGCAGCCCGTTAGCGGGAGGGTACGAGCAGTACTTC	CASSPLAGGYEQYF
-	TRBJ1-2	TRBV18	-	TGTGCCAGCTCACCACCGGCGGGGGCCGGCTACACCTTC	CASSPPAGAGYTF
TRBD1	TRBJ1-3	TRBV19	-	TGTGCCAGTAGTTCTACGACAGGGTCAGGAAACACCATATATTTT	CASSSTTGSGNTIYF
-	TRBJ2-2	TRBV19	-	TGTGCCAGCGCAGCGGCAACGAACACCGGGGAGCTGTTTTTT	CASAAATNTGELFF
TRBD1	TRBJ1-5	TRBV29-1	-	TGCAGCGTTGGGGACAGTGGTCAGCCCCAGCATTTT	CSVGDSGQPQHF
TRBD2	TRBJ2-7	TRBV9	-	TGTGCCAGCAGCCCCATGGCGGGGACTAGCGGTTCCTACGAGCAGTACTTC	CASSPMAGTSGSYEQYF
TRBD1	TRBJ2-6	TRBV4-2	-	TGTGCCAGCAACTCGAAGTCAGGGGGCCACTTAGGGGCCAACGTCCTGACTTTC	CASNSKSGGHLGANVLTF
TRBD1	TRBJ2-7	TRBV7-9	-	TGTGCCAGCAGCCTTACAGGGGTGAGCTACGAGCAGTACTTC	CASSLTGVSYEQYF
-	TRBJ2-1	TRBV9	-	TGTGCCAGCAGAGGGCAGGAGAAATTCGATGAGCAGTTCTTC	CASRGQEKFDEQFF
-	TRBJ2-3	TRBV28	-	TGTGCCAGCAGCACCCGACTAGTGCTACTCACAGATACGCAGTATTTT	CASSTRLVLLTDTQYF
-	TRBJ2-7	TRBV18	-	TGTGCCAGCTCAGCACAGGTTTACGAGCAGTACTTC	CASSAQVYEQYF
-	TRBJ2-1	TRBV4-1	-	TGCGCCAGCAGCCAAGATCGGCGGAGATCCGTTTACAATGAGCAGTTCTTC	CASSQDRRRSVYNEQFF
TRBD1	TRBJ2-1	TRBV27	-	TGTGCCAGCAGGGGCTTGGGACAGGGACTAAAGAATGAGCAGTTCTTC	CASRGLGQGLKNEQFF
TRBD1	TRBJ1-5	TRBV19	-	TGTGCCAGTAGCGCACCGGGACAGGGGAATCAGCCCCAGCATTTT	CASSAPGQGNQPQHF
-	TRBJ2-3	TRBV5-1	-	TGCGCCAGCAGCCCCCGAAAGGGTGAAGATACGCAGTATTTT	CASSPRKGEDTQYF
-	TRBJ2-1	TRBV19	-	TGTGCCAGTAGAAAGGTGAGCTCCTACAATGAGCAGTTCTTC	CASRKVSSYNEQFF
TRBD2	TRBJ2-1	TRBV5-1	-	TGCGCCAGCAGCCCACTCAGGGGCCTAGCGGGGGGGCGCAATGAGCAGTTCTTC	CASSPLRGLAGGRNEQFF
-	TRBJ1-1	TRBV2	once	TGTGCCAGCATTCGTAGTTCTCTATCTCGGGGTACTGAAGCTTTCTTT	CASIRSSLSRGTEAFF
TRBD2	TRBJ2-1	TRBV11-3	-	TGTGCCAGCAGCTCGTCGGGACTAATTCCCTACAATGAGCAGTTCTTC	CASSSSGLIPYNEQFF
TRBD1	TRBJ1-1	TRBV29-1	-	TGCAGCGTTGCGAGGGGGCGGGGTGAAGCTTTCTTT	CSVARGRGEAFF
-	TRBJ2-3	TRBV6-1	-	TGTGCCAGCAGGGGGCCGGTAGATACGCAGTATTTT	CASRGPVDTQYF
-	TRBJ2-1	TRBV6-1	once	TGTGCCAGCAGATTGCGGGCTGGGGAATACAATGAGCAGTTCTTC	CASRLRAGEYNEQFF
-	TRBJ1-2	TRBV29-1	-	TGCAGCGTTGCGGCAGAAGTAGACTATGGCTACACCTTC	CSVAAEVDYGYTF
TRBD2	TRBJ2-3	TRBV7-3	-	TGTGCCAGCAGCACCGGACTAGCGGGAGTTTTAGGAGATACGCAGTATTTT	CASSTGLAGVLGDTQYF
-	TRBJ2-7	TRBV6-5	-	TGTGCCAGCAGTTACTCCGTTGGGTACGAGCAGTACTTC	CASSYSVGYEQYF
-	TRBJ1-1	TRBV10-2	-	TGCGCCAGCAGGCCCGAGGAGTGGAACACTGAAGCTTTCTTT	CASRPEEWNTEAFF
TRBD2	TRBJ2-1	TRBV19	-	TGTGCCAGTACCCTCGGGACTAGCGGGAGACGCAATGAGCAGTTCTTC	CASTLGTSGRRNEQFF
-	TRBJ2-1	TRBV30	-	TGTGCCTGGGATGAGGGGAACTCCTACAATGAGCAGTTCTTC	CAWDEGNSYNEQFF
-	TRBJ2-1	TRBV7-8	-	TGTGCCAGCAGCCTCTTTTTTCGTGATGAGCAGTTCTTC	CASSLFFRDEQFF
TRBD2	TRBJ2-7	TRBV7-9	-	TGTGCCAGCAGCTTAAGGGGGCTAGCGGGAGCCTACGAGCAGTACTTC	CASSLRGLAGAYEQYF
TRBD1	TRBJ1-2	TRBV5-1	-	TGCGCCAGCAGCGCCAGACAGGGTGGCGGCTACACCTTC	CASSARQGGGYTF
-	TRBJ1-1	TRBV28	once	TGTGCCAGCATGCAGGACAGCACGAACACTGAAGCTTTCTTT	CASMQDSTNTEAFF
-	TRBJ1-2	TRBV5-4	-	TGTGCCAGCAGCTTCGGGGGGCTAAGTGGCTACACCTTC	CASSFGGLSGYTF
-	TRBJ1-3	TRBV2	-	TGTGCCAGCAGGGGAGGAAGTTCCGGAAACACCATATATTTT	CASRGGSSGNTIYF
-	TRBJ1-1	TRBV5-1	-	TGCGCCAGCAGCCTTACAGTGAACACTGAAGCTTTCTTT	CASSLTVNTEAFF
-	TRBJ2-3	TRBV29-1	-	TGCAGCGTTAGCTGGGATACGCAGTATTTT	CSVSWDTQYF
-	TRBJ2-6	TRBV4-1	-	TGCGCCAGCAGCCGACGGAGAGGCGCGGGGGCCAACGTCCTGACTTTC	CASSRRRGAGANVLTF
TRBD1	TRBJ2-7	TRBV7-9	-	TGTGCCAGCAGCTTTAATAGGGGGCTTTCTTACGAGCAGTACTTC	CASSFNRGLSYEQYF
-	TRBJ2-5	TRBV5-4	-	TGTGCCAGCAGCCCCGGGGGCACAGGGATCCAAGAGACCCAGTACTTC	CASSPGGTGIQETQYF
-	TRBJ2-1	TRBV30	once	TGTGCCTGGAGTTGGCCCAATGAGCAGTTCTTC	CAWSWPNEQFF
-	TRBJ2-7	TRBV5-1	-	TGCGCCAGCAGCTTGGTCGCCCCAGGGGGGGACGAGCAGTACTTC	CASSLVAPGGDEQYF
-	TRBJ1-1	TRBV19	-	TGTGCCAGTACGTGGCGGGGTCACATGAACACTGAAGCTTTCTTT	CASTWRGHMNTEAFF
TRBD2	TRBJ2-7	TRBV20-1	-	TGCAGTGCCCGAGGTAGCGGGGAGCAGTACTTC	CSARGSGEQYF
-	TRBJ2-1	TRBV27	-	TGTGCCAGCAGTTTGGACCGGCGGGGGCAGTTCTTC	CASSLDRRGQFF
TRBD2	TRBJ2-5	TRBV7-9	-	TGTGCCAGCAGCTTGGGACTAGCGGGAGGGCCCCAAGAGACCCAGTACTTC	CASSLGLAGGPQETQYF